This TCR beta chain originates from a study of blood T cell repertoires in COVID-19. The wider study: The samples span acute and convalescent COVID-19 from the United States, Italy and Spain. From T cells, B-cell-depleted T cells, or PBMCs came the material, which was cDNA or gDNA.

The assay was immunoSEQ multiplex PCR, and TCRdb's table has in-frame clones only and misses some. In the table there are approximately 140,000 clones, roughly 90% of which are singletons. The sequencing input was peripheral blood. The clonotype comes from a human donor in a cohort sampled during active COVID-19.

The CDR3 loop reads CSVEDVSLSTDTQYF. The CDR3 DNA reads as TGCAGCGTTGAAGATGTCTCCTTAAGCACAGATACGCAGTATTTT. The chain combines TRBV29-1 with TRBJ2-3; D is unresolved. The CDR3 runs 15 residues. Germline V gene lookup returns CDR1 SQVTM and CDR2 ANQGSEA. Trimming left V 0 bases short and J 0 bases short, with 10 bases between.